These T cell receptor beta chains were read from a single sample in a study of cytomegalovirus exposure and HLA in healthy donors. The table came from immunoSEQ multiplex PCR; TCRdb's copy has only in-frame clones and leaves some out. This sample has about 200,000 clones, with roughly 90% found just once. Sample: PBMCs. These TCRs come from a young woman in good health and CMV-seronegative. Both conserved end residues are part of each CDR3. A D gene is named only where the DNA matches it firmly.

TRBD1	TRBV27	TRBJ1-1	TGTGCCAGCAGTCGGGCAGGGGGGATGAACACTGAAGCTTTCTTT	CASSRAGGMNTEAFF
TRBD1	TRBV10-3	TRBJ2-5	TGTGCCACAAGGACGGGACAGCAAGAGACCCAGTACTTC	CATRTGQQETQYF
TRBD2	TRBV18	TRBJ2-6	TGTGCCAGCTCCTCCCAGGGCCTAGCGGGCCCCTCTGGGGCCAACGTCCTGACTTTC	CASSSQGLAGPSGANVLTF
NA	TRBV10-3	TRBJ2-3	TGTGCCATCAGTCGGGTTCGGGGGATTCGCACAGATACGCAGTATTTT	CAISRVRGIRTDTQYF
TRBD2	TRBV5-1	TRBJ2-1	TGCGCCAGCAGCTTTTTTAGCGGGGGGCAAGGCGATGAGCAGTTCTTC	CASSFFSGGQGDEQFF
NA	TRBV13	TRBJ2-2	TGTGCCAGCAGCTTAGGGCTCCTACTAGCCCTTAACACCGGGGAGCTGTTTTTT	CASSLGLLLALNTGELFF
TRBD2	TRBV13	TRBJ2-1	TGTGCCAGCAGCCAGGAGGTAGCGGGAGACGCTGAGCAGTTCTTC	CASSQEVAGDAEQFF
NA	TRBV28	TRBJ1-2	TGTGCCAGCAGTCCCCCGCACAGGGTGGGGGGCTACACCTTC	CASSPPHRVGGYTF
NA	TRBV2	TRBJ2-3	TGTGGGGGTGGGGGCCCCACAGATACGCAGTATTTT	CGGGGPTDTQYF
NA	TRBV2	TRBJ2-7	TGTGCCAGCAACCGGGCGGGGCGGATATACGAGCAGTACTTC	CASNRAGRIYEQYF